This T cell receptor beta chain was captured in a study of post-analysis software for immune sequencing data (dated by TCRdb to the mid-2010s). With respect to the entire study: The recorded disease courses included relapsing-remitting, secondary progressive and progressive-relapsing multiple sclerosis, and some patients had no subtype annotation. The patient repertoires were set against under 13 previously published healthy control repertoires from donors whose ages ranged from roughly 6 to 25 years. A subset of samples was prepared in parallel using single-end sample barcoding, then pooled and co-amplified after Illumina adapter ligation.

TCR beta repertoires were profiled from peripheral blood of roughly 13 young patients with multiple sclerosis to demonstrate the VDJtools post-analysis software. The multiple sclerosis patients were children and adolescents ranging in age from roughly 6 to 16 years. Concerning this clonotype itself: The antigen it binds to is not known. Per-nucleotide qualities are absent, and no much larger clonotype sits a single base away.

Beyond this particular receptor, the publication reports: Strong co-clustering of samples prepared in the same batch was shown by direct clustering with F measure, prompting a batch-effect correction. A few TRBV segments, including TRBV5-6, TRBV5-1 and TRBV20-1, were significantly more frequent in patients than controls. The multiple sclerosis patient group was slightly younger than the control group. Multiple sclerosis patients had significantly lower normalized Chao1 diversity than controls, a result that suggests substantial peripheral T-cell clonal expansion.

The CDR3 holds 13 amino acids from the cysteine to the phenylalanine. Of all the DNA, just the CDR3 is kept, 39 bases in frame from base 1. Looking up the germline V gene (reference sequence) yields CDR1 DFQATT and CDR2 SNEGSKA. The library was built by means of PCR. The sequencer was an Illumina HiSeq 2500. To reduce PCR and sequencing biases, unique molecular identifiers were built into the TCR beta cDNA libraries. Every 1 to 10 million input T cells yielded approximately 500,000 cDNA molecules, meaning each molecule approximated one T cell. The patient libraries were prepared and sequenced using the same protocol as the earlier healthy control dataset. Samples belonging to the same batch were prepared together, multiplexed and sequenced on a shared HiSeq lane. Per the authors' processing: Raw barcoded reads were processed with MIGEC, and single-read molecular identifier groups were discarded before consensus assembly and CDR3 extraction. VDJtools was used for post-analysis of the clonotype tables, and diversity was normalized by down-sampling every dataset to the size of the smallest sample. In repertoire overlap clustering, CDR3 amino acid sequences, but not nucleotide sequences, were matched to correct batch-related cross-sample contamination. Using fastp at Q25 and MiXCR, TCRdb reprocessed the public reads and kept productive beta chains. Identical CDR3 proteins give one entry, which carries the most common genes and DNA. These V and J calls are TCRdb output, not the study's own analysis. Present in this sample are about 810,000 distinct CDR3 sequences, roughly 50% of which were seen just once. 4% to 5.5% of the sample is held by the ten biggest clonotypes.

The sequence came from a girl aged 10 to 17 with multiple sclerosis. The sequence joins TRBV20-1 to TRBJ2-4; perhaps TRBD1 is the D gene, with 5 bases matching. The DNA matches TRBJ2-7 better at its end, which makes the J call doubtful. Sequencing was done on a sample of blood. CDR3 reads: CSAIGAGRDEQYF. At the DNA level, the sequence is TGCAGTGCAATTGGGGCAGGGCGAGACGAGCAGTACTTC.